Included here is one TCR beta chain sequence, with context. This record comes from a study of blood T cell repertoires in COVID-19. Cohort allocation depended upon clinical history that participants reported. Donors of Cohort 3 who recovered were those that had two negative PCRs, clearance, or symptom resolution. The length of the CDR3 is 15 residues. CDR1 is SGHDN, CDR2 FVKESK, per germline. V shed 4 bases and J shed 0 bases, with 10 bases lying between them. The assay was immunoSEQ multiplex PCR, and TCRdb's table has in-frame clones only and misses some. The data hold 150,000 to 250,000 clones, with approximately 84% observed a single time.

Sequencing input: PBMCs or T cells enriched from blood (not recorded which). The V call is TRBV14, the J call TRBJ2-1; D is perhaps TRBD2 (5 bases). This clonotype originated in a man aged 40-49 years who had recovered from COVID-19. In DNA form, the CDR3 reads TGTGCCAGCAGCCTCCGGGGAGCCTCCTACAATGAGCAGTTCTTC. Its translation: CASSLRGASYNEQFF.